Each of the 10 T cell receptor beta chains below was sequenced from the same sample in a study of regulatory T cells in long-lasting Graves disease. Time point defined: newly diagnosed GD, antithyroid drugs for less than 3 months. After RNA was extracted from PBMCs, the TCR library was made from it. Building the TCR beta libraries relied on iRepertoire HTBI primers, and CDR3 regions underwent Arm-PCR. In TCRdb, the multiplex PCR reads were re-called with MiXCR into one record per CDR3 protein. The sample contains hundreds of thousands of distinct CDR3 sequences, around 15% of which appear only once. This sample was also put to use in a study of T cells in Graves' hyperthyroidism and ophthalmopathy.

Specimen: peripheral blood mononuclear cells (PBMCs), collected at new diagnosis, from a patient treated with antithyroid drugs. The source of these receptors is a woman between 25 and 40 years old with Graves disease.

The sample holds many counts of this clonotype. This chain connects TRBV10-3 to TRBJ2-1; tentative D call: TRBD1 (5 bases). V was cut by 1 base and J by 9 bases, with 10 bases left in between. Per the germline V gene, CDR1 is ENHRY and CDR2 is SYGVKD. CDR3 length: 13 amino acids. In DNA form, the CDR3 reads TGTGCCATCAGTGAGTTCGGACAAACTGAGCAGTTCTTC. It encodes CAISEFGQTEQFF.

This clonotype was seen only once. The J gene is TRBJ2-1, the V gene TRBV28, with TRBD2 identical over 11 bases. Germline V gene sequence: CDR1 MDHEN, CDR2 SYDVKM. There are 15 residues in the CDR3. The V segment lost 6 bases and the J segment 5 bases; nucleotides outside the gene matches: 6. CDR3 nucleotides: TGTGCCAGCAGCCCTATAGCGGGAGGGAACAATGAGCAGTTCTTC. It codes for CASSPIAGGNNEQFF.

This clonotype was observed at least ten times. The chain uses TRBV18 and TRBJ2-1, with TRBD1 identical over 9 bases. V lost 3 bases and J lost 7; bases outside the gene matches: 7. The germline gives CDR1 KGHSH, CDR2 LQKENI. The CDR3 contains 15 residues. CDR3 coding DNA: TGTGCCAGCTCACCCTTAGGGACAGGGAGGAATGAGCAGTTCTTC. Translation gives CASSPLGTGRNEQFF.

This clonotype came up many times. CDR3 nucleotides: TGTGCCTGGAGAGATCATTATAATTCACCCCTCCACTTT. This translates into CAWRDHYNSPLHF. This chain joins TRBV30 and TRBJ1-6; no clear D gene. V lost 3 bases and J 4 bases, leaving 7 bases between the germline ends. The CDR3 has 13 residues. The germline CDR1 and CDR2 sequences are GTSNPN and SVGIG (reference sequence).

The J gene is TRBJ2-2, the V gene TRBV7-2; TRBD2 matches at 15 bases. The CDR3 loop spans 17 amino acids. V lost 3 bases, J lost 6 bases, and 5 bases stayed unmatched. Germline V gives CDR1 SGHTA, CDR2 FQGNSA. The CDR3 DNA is TGTGCCAGCAGCTTCGGGACTAGCGGGAGGCCCGCCGGGGAGCTGTTTTTT. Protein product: CASSFGTSGRPAGELFF. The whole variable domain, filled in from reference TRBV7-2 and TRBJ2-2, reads GAGVSQSPSNKVTEKGKDVELRCDPISGHTALYWYRQSLGQGLEFLIYFQGNSAPDKSGLPSDRFSAERTGGSVSTLTIQRTQQEDSAVYLCASSFGTSGRPAGELFFGEGSRLTVL.

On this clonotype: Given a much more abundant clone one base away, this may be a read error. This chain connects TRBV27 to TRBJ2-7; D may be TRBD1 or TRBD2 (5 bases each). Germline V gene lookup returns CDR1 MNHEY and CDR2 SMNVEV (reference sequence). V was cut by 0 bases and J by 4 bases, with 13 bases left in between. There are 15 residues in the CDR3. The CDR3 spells CASSLSMKGPYEQYF. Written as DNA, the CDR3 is TGTGCCAGCAGTTTATCGATGAAGGGACCTTACGAGCAGTACTTC.

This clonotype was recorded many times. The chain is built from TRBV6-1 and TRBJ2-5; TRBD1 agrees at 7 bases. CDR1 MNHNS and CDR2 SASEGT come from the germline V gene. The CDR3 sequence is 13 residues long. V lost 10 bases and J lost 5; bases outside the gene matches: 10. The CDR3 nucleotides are TGTGCCACCCACGACAGGGCTGAGGAGACCCAGTACTTC. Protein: CATHDRAEETQYF.

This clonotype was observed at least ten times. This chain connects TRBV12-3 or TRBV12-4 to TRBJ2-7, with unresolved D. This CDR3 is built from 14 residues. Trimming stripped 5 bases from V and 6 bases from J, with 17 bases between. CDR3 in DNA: TGTGCCAGCAGTCCCCCGCCGAGGCTCAGCGAGCAGTACTTC. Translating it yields CASSPPPRLSEQYF.

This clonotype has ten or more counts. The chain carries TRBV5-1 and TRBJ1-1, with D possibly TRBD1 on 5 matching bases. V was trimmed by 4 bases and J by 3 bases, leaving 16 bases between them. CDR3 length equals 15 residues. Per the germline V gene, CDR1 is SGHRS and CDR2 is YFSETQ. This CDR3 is CASSPGDGRDTEAFF. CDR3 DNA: TGCGCCAGCAGCCCGGGGGATGGACGGGACACTGAAGCTTTCTTT.

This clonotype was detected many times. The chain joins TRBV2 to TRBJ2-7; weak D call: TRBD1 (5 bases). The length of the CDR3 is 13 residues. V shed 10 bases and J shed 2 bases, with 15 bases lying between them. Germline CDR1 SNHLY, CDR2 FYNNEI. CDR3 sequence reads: CATHVGQTYEQYF. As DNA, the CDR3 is TGTGCCACCCACGTGGGGCAGACCTACGAGCAGTACTTC.